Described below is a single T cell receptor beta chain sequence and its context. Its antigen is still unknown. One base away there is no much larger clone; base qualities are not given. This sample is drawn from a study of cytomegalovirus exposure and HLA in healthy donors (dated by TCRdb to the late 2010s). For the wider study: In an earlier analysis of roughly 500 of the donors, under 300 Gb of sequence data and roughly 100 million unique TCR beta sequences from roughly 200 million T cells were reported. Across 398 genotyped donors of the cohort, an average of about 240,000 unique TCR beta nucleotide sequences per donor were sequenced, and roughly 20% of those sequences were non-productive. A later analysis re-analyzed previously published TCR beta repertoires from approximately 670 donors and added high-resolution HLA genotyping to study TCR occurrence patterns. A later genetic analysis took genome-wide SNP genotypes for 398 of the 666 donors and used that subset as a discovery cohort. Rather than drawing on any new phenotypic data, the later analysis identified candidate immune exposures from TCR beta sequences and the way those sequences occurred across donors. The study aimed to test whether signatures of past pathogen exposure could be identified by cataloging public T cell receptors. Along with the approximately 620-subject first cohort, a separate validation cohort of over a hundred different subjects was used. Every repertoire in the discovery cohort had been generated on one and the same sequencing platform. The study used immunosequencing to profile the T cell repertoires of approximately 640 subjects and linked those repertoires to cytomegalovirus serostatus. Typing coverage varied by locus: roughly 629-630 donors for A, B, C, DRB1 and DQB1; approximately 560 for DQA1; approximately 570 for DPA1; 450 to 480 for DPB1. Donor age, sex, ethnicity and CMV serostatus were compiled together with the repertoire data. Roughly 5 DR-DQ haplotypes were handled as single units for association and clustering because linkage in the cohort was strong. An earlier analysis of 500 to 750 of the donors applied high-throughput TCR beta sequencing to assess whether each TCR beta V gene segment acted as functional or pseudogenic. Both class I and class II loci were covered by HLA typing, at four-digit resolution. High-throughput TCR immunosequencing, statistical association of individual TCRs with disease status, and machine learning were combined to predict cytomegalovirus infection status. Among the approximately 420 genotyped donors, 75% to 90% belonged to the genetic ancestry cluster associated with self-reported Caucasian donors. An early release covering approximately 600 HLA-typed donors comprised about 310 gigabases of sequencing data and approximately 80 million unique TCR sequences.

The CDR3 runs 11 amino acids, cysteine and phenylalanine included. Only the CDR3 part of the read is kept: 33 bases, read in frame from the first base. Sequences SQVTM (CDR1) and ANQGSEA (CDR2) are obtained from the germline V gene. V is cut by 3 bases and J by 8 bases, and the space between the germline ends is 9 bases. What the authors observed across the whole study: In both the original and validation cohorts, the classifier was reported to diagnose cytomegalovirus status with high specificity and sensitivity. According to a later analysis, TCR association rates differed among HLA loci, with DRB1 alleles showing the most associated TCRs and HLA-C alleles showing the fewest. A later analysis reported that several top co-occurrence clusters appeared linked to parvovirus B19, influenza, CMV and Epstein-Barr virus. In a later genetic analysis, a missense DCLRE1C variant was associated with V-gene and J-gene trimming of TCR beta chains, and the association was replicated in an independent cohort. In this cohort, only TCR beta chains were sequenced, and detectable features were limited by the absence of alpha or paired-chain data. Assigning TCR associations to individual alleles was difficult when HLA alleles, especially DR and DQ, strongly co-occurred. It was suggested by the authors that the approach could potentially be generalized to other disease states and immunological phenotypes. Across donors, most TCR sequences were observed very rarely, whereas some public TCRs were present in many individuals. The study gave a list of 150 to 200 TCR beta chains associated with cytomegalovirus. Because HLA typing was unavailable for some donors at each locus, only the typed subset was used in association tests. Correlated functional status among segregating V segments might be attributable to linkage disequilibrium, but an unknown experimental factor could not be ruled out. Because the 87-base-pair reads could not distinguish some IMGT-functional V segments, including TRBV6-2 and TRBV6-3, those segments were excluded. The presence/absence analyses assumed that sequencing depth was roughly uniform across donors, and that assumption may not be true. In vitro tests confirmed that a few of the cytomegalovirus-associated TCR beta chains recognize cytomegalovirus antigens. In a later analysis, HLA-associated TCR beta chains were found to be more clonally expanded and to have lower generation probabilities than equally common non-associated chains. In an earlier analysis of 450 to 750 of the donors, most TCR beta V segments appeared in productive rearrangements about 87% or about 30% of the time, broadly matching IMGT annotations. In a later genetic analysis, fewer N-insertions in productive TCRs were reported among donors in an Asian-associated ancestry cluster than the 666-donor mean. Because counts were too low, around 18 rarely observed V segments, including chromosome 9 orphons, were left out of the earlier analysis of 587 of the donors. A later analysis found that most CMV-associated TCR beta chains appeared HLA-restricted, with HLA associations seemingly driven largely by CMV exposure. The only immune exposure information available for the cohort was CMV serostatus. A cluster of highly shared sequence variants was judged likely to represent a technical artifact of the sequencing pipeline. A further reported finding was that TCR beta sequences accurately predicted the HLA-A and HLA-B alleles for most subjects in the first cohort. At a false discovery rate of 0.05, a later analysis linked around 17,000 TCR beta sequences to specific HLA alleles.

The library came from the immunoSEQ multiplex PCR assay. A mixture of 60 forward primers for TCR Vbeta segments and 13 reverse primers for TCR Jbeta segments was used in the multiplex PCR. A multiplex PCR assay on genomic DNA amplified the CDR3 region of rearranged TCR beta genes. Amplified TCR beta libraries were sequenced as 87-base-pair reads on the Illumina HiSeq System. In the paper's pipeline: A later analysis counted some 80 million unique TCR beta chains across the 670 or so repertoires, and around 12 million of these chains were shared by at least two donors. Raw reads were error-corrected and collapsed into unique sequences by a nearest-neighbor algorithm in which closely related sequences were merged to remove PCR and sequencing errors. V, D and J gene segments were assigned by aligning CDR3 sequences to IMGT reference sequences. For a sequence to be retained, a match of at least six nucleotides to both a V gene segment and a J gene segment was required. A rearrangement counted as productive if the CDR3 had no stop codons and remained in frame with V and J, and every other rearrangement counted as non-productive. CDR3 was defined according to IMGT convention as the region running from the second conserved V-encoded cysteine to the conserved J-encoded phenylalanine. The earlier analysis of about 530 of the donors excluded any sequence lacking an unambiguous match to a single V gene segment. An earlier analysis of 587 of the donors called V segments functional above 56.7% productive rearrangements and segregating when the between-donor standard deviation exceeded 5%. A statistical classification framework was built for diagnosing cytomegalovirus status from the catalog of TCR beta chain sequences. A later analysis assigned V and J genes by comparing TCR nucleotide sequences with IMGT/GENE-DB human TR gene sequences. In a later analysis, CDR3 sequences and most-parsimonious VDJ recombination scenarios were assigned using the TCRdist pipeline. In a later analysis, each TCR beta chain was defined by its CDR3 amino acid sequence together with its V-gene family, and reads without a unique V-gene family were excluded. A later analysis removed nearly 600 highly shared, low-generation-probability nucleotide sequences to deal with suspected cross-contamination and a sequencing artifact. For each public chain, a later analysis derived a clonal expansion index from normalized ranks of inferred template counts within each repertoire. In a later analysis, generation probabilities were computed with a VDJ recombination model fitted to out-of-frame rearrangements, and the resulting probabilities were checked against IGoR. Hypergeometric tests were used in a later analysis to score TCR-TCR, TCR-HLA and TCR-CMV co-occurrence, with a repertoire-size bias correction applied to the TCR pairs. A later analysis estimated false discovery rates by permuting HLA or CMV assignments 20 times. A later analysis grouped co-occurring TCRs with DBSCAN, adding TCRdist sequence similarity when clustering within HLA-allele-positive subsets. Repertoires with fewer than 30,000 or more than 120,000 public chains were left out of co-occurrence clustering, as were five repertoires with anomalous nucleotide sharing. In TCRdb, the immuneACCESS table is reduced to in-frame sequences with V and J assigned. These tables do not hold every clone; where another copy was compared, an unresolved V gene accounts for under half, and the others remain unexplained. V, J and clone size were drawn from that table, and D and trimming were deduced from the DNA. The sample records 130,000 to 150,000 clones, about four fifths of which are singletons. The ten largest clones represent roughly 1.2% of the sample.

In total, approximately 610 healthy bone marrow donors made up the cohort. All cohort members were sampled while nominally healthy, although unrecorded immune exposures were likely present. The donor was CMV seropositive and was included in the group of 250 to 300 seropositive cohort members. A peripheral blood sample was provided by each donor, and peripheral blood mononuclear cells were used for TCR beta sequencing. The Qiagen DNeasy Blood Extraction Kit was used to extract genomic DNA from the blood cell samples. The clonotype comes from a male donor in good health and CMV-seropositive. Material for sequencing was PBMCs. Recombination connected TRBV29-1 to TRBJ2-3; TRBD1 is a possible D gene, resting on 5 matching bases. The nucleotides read TGCAGCGTTGAGGGGCCAGGTACGCAGTATTTT. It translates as CSVEGPGTQYF.